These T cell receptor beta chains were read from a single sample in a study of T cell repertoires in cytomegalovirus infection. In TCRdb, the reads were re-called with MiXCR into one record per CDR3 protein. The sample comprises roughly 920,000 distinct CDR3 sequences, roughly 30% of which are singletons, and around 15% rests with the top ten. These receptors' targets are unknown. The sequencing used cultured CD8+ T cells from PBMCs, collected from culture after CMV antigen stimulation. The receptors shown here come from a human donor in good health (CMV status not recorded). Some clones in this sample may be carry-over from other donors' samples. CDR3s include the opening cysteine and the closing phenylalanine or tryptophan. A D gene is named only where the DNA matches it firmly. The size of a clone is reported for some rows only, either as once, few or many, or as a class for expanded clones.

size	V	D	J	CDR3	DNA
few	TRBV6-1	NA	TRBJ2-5	CASSGLADLTETQYF	TGTGCCAGCAGTGGCTTAGCGGACCTGACGGAGACCCAGTACTTC
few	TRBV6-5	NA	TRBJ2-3	CASSLRATDTQYF	TGTGCCAGCAGTTTGAGGGCCACAGATACGCAGTATTTT
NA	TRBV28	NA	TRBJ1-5	CTSSLWGGSDNQPQHF	TGTACCAGCAGTTTATGGGGGGGCTCGGACAATCAGCCCCAGCATTTT
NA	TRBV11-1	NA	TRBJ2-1	CVSSYGLDEQFF	TGTGTCAGCAGCTACGGGTTGGATGAGCAGTTCTTC
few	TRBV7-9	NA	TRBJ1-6	CASSLGDLSPLHF	TGTGCCAGCAGCTTGGGGGATCTGTCACCCCTCCACTTT
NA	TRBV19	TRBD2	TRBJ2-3	CASSLRLAGGRDTDTQYF	TGTGCCAGTAGTCTGAGACTAGCGGGGGGCCGGGACACAGATACGCAGTATTTT
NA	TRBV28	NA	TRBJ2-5	CASSTDSLQETQYF	TGTGCCAGCAGTACGGACAGTTTACAAGAGACCCAGTACTTC
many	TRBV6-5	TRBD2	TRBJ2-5	CASSERTRGVEETQYF	TGTGCCAGCAGCGAGAGGACTAGGGGAGTGGAAGAGACCCAGTACTTC
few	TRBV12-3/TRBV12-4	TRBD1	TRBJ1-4	CASRGQGTFF	TGTGCCAGCAGGGGACAGGGGACGTTTTTT
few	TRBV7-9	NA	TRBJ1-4	CASSPRGEEKLFF	TGTGCCAGCAGCCCACGGGGGGAGGAAAAACTGTTTTTT
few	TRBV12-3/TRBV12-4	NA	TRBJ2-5	CASSSPPPETQYF	TGTGCCAGCAGTTCCCCTCCCCCGGAGACCCAGTACTTC
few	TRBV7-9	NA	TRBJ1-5	CASSLAGEDQPQHF	TGTGCCAGCAGCTTAGCTGGGGAGGATCAGCCCCAGCATTTT
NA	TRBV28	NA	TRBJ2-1	CASSLPRGRLNEQFF	TGTGCCAGCAGTTTACCCCGCGGCAGGCTCAATGAGCAGTTCTTC
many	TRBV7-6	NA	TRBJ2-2	CASSLNANTGELFF	TGTGCCAGCAGCCTAAACGCGAACACCGGGGAGCTGTTTTTT
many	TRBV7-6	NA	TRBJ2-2	CASSLQGDGELFF	TGTGCCAGCAGCTTACAAGGGGACGGGGAGCTGTTTTTT
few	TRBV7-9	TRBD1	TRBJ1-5	CASSLADGRQGLNQPQHF	TGTGCCAGCAGCTTAGCGGACGGGAGACAGGGCCTAAATCAGCCCCAGCATTTT
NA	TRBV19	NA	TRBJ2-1	CASSSALGDEQFF	TGTGCCAGTAGCTCCGCCCTTGGGGATGAGCAGTTCTTC
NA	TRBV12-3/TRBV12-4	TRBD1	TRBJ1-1	CASSLGTGGFTEAFF	TGTGCCAGCAGTTTAGGGACAGGGGGCTTCACTGAAGCTTTCTTT
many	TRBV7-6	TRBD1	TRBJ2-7	CASSLVAGGYHEQYF	TGTGCCAGCAGCTTAGTGGCAGGGGGCTATCACGAGCAGTACTTC
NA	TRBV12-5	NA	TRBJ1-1	CASGVGNTEAFF	TGTGCCAGCGGGGTAGGGAACACTGAAGCTTTCTTT
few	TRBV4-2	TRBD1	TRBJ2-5	CASSGQGAVETQYF	TGTGCCAGCAGCGGACAGGGGGCGGTGGAGACCCAGTACTTC
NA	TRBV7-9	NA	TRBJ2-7	CASSLGGPNLRSYEQYF	TGTGCCAGCAGCCTTGGGGGACCGAACCTCCGGAGCTACGAGCAGTACTTC
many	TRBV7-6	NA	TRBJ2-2	CASSPILGPTHNTGELFF	TGTGCCAGCAGCCCGATTTTAGGGCCGACTCATAACACCGGGGAGCTGTTTTTT
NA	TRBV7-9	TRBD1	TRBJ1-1	CASSSLQGGTEAFF	TGTGCCAGCAGCTCCTTACAGGGGGGCACTGAAGCTTTCTTT
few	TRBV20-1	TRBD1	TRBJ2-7	CSVEGRGRQGPYPAYEQYF	TGCAGTGTGGAGGGCAGGGGGCGCCAAGGCCCCTACCCGGCCTACGAGCAGTACTTC
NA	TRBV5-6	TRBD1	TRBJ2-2	CASSRLEGARTGELFF	TGTGCCAGCAGCCGATTAGAGGGGGCGAGGACCGGGGAGCTGTTTTTT
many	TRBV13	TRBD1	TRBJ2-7	CASSPPDRGPEQYF	TGTGCCAGCAGCCCACCAGACAGGGGGCCCGAGCAGTACTTC
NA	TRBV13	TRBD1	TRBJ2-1	CASSPGTGGINEQFF	TGTGCCAGCAGCCCCGGGACAGGGGGGATAAATGAGCAGTTCTTC
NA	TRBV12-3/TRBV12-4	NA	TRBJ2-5	CASRPPGSRETQYF	TGTGCCAGCAGACCTCCAGGCTCCAGAGAGACCCAGTACTTC
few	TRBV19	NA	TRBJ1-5	CASGSEVYSNQPQHF	TGTGCCAGTGGAAGTGAGGTATATAGCAATCAGCCCCAGCATTTT
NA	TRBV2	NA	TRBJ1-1	CASRGIDSENTEAFF	TGTGCCAGCAGAGGGATTGACAGCGAGAACACTGAAGCTTTCTTT
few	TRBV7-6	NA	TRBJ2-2	CASSSLSDTGELFF	TGTGCCAGCAGCTCCCTTTCAGACACCGGGGAGCTGTTTTTT
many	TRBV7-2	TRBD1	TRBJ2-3	CASSFLQGSSDTQYF	TGTGCCAGCAGCTTTTTACAGGGGTCCTCAGATACGCAGTATTTT
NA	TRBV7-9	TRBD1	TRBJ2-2	CASSPGQGPNTGELFF	TGTGCCAGCAGCCCAGGACAGGGGCCGAACACCGGGGAGCTGTTTTTT
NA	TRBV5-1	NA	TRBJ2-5	CASSLVIGVRETQYF	TGCGCCAGCAGCTTGGTAATAGGAGTCAGAGAGACCCAGTACTTC
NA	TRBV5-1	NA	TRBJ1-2	CASSSGSFYGYTF	TGTGCCAGCAGCTCCGGGTCGTTCTATGGCTACACCTTC
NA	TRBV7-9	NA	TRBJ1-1	CASSLGAANTEAFF	TGTGCCAGCAGCTTAGGTGCCGCGAACACTGAAGCTTTCTTT
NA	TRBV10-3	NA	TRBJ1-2	CAISGKSGDYGYTF	TGTGCCATCAGTGGGAAATCGGGGGACTATGGCTACACCTTC
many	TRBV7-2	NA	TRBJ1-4	CASSLVQGSYEKLFF	TGTGCCAGCAGCTTAGTGCAGGGATCTTATGAAAAACTGTTTTTT
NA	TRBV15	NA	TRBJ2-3	CATSRVGGPRQYF	TGTGCCACCAGCAGGGTCGGCGGCCCGAGGCAGTATTTT
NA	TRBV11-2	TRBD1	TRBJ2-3	CASSLFLGQGRTDTQYF	TGTGCCAGCAGCTTATTCCTAGGACAGGGTCGCACAGATACGCAGTATTTT
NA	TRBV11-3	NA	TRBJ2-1	CASSTRQVSYNEQFF	TGTGCCAGCAGCACCAGACAGGTCTCCTACAATGAGCAGTTCTTC
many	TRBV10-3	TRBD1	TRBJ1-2	CAISQGAHGYTF	TGTGCCATCAGCCAGGGGGCCCATGGCTACACCTTC
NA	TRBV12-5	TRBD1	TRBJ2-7	CASRETGVSYEQYF	TGTGCTAGTAGGGAGACAGGGGTTTCCTACGAGCAGTACTTC
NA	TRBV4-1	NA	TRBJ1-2	CASSQDNGYTF	TGCGCCAGCAGCCAAGATAATGGCTACACCTTC
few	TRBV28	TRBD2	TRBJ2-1	CASSSQRGHNEQFF	TGTGCCAGCAGCTCCCAGCGGGGCCACAATGAGCAGTTCTTC